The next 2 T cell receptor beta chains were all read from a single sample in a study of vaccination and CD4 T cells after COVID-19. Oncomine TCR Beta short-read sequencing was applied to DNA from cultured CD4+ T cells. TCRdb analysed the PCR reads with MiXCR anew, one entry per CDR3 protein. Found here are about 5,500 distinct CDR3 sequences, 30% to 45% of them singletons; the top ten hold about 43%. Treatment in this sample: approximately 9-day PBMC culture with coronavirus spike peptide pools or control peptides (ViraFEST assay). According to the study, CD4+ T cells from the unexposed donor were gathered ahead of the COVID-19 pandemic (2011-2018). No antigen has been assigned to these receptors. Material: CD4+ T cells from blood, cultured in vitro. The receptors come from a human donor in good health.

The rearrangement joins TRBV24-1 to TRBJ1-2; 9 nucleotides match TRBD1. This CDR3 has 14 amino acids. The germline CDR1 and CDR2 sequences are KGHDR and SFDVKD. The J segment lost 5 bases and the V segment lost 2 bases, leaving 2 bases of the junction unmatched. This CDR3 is CATSDSGQGYGYTF. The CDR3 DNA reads TGTGCCACCAGTGATTCGGGACAGGGATATGGCTACACCTTC.

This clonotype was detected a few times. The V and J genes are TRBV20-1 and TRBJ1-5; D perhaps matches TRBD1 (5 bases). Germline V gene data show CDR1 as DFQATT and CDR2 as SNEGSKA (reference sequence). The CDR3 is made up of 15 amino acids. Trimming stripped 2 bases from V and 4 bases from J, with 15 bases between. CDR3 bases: TGCAGTGCTAGATTCGGGGCGTTTGAGAATCAGCCCCAGCATTTT. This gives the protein CSARFGAFENQPQHF.